This T cell receptor (beta chain) was recovered during a study of cytomegalovirus exposure and HLA in healthy donors. Findings of the study overall: The HLA-A and HLA-B alleles of most subjects were reportedly predicted accurately from TCR beta sequences. TRBV6-2, TRBV6-3 and other indistinguishable V segments were excluded. Researchers catalogued 164 TCR beta chains as cytomegalovirus-associated.

Of note for this clone: Its antigen is unidentified.

Primers for the PCR totalled 60 Vbeta and 13 Jbeta. In the original analysis: Among the unique TCR beta chains that a later analysis counted, 70 million to 85 million in all, roughly 10 million were shared. Sequenced by immunoSEQ multiplex PCR; TCRdb stores in-frame clones only, minus some. The DNA was the basis for D and trimming; V, J and clone size are from that table. The table lists 150,000 to 200,000 clones, around 80% of them singletons, with about 4.3% in the top ten. Losses at the gene ends were 2 bases for V and 2 bases for J; bases not matched to a gene: 1. The CDR3 runs 15 residues. Per the germline V gene, CDR1 is MRHNA and CDR2 is SNTAGT.

V gene TRBV6-4 combines with J gene TRBJ2-2, with TRBD2 matching over 8 bases. Material for sequencing was PBMCs. The receptor comes from a woman in her 50s in good health and CMV-seropositive. The CDR3: CASSDRGGNTGELFF. The CDR3 nucleotides are TGTGCCAGCAGTGACCGGGGGGGAAACACCGGGGAGCTGTTTTTT.